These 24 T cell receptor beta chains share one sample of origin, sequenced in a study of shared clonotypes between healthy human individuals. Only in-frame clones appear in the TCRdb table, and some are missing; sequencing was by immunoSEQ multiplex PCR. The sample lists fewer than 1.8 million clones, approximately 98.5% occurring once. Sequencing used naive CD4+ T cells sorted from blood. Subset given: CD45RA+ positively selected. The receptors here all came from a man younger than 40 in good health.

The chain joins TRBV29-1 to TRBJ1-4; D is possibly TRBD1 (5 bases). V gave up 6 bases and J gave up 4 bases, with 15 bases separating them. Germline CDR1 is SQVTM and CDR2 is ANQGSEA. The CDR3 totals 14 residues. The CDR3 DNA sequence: TGCAGCGTCCCGCTGGGACTCGGTAATGAAAAACTGTTTTTT. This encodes CSVPLGLGNEKLFF. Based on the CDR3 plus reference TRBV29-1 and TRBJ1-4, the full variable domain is SAVISQKPSRDICQRGTSLTIQCQVDSQVTMMFWYRQQPGQSLTLIATANQGSEATYESGFVIDKFPISRPNLTFSTLTVSNMSPEDSSIYLCSVPLGLGNEKLFFGSGTQLSVL.

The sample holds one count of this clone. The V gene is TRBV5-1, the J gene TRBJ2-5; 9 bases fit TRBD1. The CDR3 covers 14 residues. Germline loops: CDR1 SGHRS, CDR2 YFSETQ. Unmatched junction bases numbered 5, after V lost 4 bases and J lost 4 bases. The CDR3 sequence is CASSPPTGGETQYF. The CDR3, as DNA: TGCGCCAGCAGCCCGCCGACAGGGGGAGAGACCCAGTACTTC.

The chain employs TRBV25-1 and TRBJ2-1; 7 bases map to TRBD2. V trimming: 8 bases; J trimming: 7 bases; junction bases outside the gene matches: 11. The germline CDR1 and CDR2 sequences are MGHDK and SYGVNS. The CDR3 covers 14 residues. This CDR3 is CASRTSRAFNEQFF. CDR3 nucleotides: TGTGCCAGCCGGACTAGTAGAGCCTTTAATGAGCAGTTCTTC.

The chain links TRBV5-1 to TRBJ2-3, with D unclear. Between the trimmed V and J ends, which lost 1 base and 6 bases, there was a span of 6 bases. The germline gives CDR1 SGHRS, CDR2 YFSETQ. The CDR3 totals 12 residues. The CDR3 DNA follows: TGCGCCAGCAGCTTGAGAGGTGATACGCAGTATTTT. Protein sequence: CASSLRGDTQYF.

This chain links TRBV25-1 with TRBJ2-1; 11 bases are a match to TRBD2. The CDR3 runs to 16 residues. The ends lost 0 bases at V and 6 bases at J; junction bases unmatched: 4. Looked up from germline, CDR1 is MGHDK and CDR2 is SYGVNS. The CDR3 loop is CASSEYTSGSPNEQFF. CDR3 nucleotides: TGTGCCAGCAGTGAATATACTAGCGGGAGCCCCAATGAGCAGTTCTTC.

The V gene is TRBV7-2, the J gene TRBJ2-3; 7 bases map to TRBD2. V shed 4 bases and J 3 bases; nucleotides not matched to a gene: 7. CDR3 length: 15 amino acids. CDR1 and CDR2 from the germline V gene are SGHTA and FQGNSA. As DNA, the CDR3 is TGTGCCAGCAGCTGGCGGGAGAAGAGTACAGATACGCAGTATTTT. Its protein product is CASSWREKSTDTQYF.

CDR3 coding DNA: TGTGCCAGTAGTATTGGAGGGACAGGGGGCATAGATACGCAGTATTTT. The encoded protein is CASSIGGTGGIDTQYF. This chain uses TRBV19 with TRBJ2-3; 12 bases line up with TRBD1. Per the germline V gene, CDR1 is LNHDA and CDR2 is SQIVND (reference sequence). The V and J ends lost 3 bases and 5 bases, in that order; junction bases with no gene match: 6. The CDR3 runs to 16 residues.

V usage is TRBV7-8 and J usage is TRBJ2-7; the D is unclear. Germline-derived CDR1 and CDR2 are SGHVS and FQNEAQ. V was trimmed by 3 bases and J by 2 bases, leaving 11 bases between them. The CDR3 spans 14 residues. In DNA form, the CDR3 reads TGTGCCAGCAGCTTTTTGAGTGGGACCTACGAGCAGTACTTC. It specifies CASSFLSGTYEQYF. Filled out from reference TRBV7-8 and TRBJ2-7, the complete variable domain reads GAGVSQSPRYKVAKRGQDVALRCDPISGHVSLFWYQQALGQGPEFLTYFQNEAQLDKSGLPSDRFFAERPEGSVSTLKIQRTQQEDSAVYLCASSFLSGTYEQYFGPGTRLTVT.

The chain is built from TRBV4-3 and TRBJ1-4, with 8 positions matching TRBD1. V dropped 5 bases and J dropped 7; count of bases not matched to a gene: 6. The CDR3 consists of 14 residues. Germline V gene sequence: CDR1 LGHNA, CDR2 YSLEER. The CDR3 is CASSDDRGGEKLFF. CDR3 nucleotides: TGCGCCAGCAGCGATGACAGGGGCGGTGAAAAACTGTTTTTT.

In DNA form, the CDR3 reads TGTGCCAGCAGCCGTGGCGGGGTGGGGGCTCTCTACGAGCAGTACTTC. Translated: CASSRGGVGALYEQYF. V is TRBV11-2 and J is TRBJ2-7; the D gene could be TRBD1 or TRBD2 (6 bases each). Trimming took 5 bases from V and 3 from J, leaving 20 bases between them. CDR1 SGHAT and CDR2 FQNNGV come from the germline V gene. The CDR3 consists of 16 residues.

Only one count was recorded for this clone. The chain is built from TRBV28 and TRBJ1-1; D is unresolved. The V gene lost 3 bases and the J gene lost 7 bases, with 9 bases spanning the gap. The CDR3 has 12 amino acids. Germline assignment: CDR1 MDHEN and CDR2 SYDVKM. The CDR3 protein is CASSFKTSEAFF. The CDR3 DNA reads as TGTGCCAGCAGTTTTAAGACCAGTGAAGCTTTCTTT. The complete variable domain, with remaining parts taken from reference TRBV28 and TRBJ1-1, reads DVKVTQSSRYLVKRTGEKVFLECVQDMDHENMFWYRQDPGLGLRLIYFSYDVKMKEKGDIPEGYSVSREKKERFSLILESASTNQTSMYLCASSFKTSEAFFGQGTRLTVV.

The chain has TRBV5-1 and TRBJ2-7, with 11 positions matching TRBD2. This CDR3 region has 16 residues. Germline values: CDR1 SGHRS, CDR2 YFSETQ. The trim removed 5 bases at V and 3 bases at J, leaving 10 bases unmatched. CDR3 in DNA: TGCGCCAGCAGAAAGCGGACTAGCGGGCGGGACTACGAGCAGTACTTC. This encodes CASRKRTSGRDYEQYF.

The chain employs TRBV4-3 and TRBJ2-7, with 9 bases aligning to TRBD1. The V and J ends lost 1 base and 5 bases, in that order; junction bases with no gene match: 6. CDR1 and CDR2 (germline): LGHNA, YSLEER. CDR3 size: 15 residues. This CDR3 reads CASSQAGTGQDEQYF. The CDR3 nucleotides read TGCGCCAGCAGCCAAGCCGGGACAGGGCAGGACGAGCAGTACTTC.

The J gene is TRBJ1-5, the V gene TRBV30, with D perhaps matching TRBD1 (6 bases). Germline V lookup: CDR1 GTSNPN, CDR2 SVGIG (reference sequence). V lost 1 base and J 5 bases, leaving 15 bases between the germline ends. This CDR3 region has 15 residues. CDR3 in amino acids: CAWSDGRGRDQPQHF. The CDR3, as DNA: TGTGCCTGGAGTGACGGGAGGGGGAGAGATCAGCCCCAGCATTTT. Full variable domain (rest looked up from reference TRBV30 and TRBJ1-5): SQTIHQWPATLVQPVGSPLSLECTVEGTSNPNLYWYRQAAGRGLQLLFYSVGIGQISSEVPQNLSASRPQDRQFILSSKKLLLSDSGFYLCAWSDGRGRDQPQHFGDGTRLSIL.

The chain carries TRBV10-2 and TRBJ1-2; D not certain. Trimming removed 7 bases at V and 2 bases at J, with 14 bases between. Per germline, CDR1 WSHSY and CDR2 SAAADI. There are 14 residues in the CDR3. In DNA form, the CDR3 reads TGCGCCAGCATGCCCTTACTATCGAACTATGGCTACACCTTC. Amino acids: CASMPLLSNYGYTF.

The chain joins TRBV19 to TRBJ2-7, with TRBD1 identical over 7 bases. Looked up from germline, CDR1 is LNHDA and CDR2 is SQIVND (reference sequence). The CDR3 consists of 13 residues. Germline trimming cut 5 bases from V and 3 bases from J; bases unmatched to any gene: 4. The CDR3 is CASSLGDSYEQYF. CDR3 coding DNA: TGTGCCAGTAGTTTAGGGGACAGCTACGAGCAGTACTTC.

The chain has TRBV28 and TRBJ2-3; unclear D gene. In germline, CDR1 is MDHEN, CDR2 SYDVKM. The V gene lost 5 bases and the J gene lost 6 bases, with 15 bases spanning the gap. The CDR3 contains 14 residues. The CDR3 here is CASSPAGQLDTQYF. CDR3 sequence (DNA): TGTGCCAGCAGTCCGGCCGGGCAGTTGGATACGCAGTATTTT.

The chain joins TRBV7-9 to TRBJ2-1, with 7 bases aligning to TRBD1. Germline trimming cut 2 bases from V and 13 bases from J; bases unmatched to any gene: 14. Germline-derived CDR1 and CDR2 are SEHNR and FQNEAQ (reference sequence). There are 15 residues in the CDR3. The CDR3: CASSLMGQTSLDQFF. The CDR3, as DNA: TGTGCCAGCAGCTTAATGGGACAGACCTCCCTGGACCAGTTCTTC.

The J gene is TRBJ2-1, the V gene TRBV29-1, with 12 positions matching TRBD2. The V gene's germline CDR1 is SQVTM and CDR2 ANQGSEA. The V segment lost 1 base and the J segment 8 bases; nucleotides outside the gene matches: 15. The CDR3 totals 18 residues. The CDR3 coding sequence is TGCAGCGTTGAAGTTCGTCTAGCGGGAGGGCCTCTTACCCATGAGCAGTTCTTC. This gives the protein CSVEVRLAGGPLTHEQFF.

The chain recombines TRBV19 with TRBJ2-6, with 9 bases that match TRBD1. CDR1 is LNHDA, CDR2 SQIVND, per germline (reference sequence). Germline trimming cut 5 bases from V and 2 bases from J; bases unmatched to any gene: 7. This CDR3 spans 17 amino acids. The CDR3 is CASSDYRGLTGANVLTF. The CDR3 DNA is TGTGCCAGTAGTGACTACAGGGGGCTGACTGGGGCCAACGTCCTGACTTTC.

CDR3 sequence: CASSSGDSTSSGANVLTF. CDR3 coding DNA: TGCGCCAGCAGCTCGGGGGACAGCACGAGCTCTGGGGCCAACGTCCTGACTTTC. This chain joins TRBV5-1 and TRBJ2-6, with a weak D call TRBD1 (7 bases). Trimming left V 3 bases short and J 0 bases short, with 16 bases between. Germline CDR1 and CDR2: SGHRS and YFSETQ. This CDR3 is built from 18 residues.

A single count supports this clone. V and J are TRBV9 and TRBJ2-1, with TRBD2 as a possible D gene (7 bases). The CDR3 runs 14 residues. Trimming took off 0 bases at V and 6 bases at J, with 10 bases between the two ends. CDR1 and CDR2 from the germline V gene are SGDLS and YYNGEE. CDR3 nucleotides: TGTGCCAGCAGCGTAGTTAGGGGGGGCAATGAGCAGTTCTTC. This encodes CASSVVRGGNEQFF.

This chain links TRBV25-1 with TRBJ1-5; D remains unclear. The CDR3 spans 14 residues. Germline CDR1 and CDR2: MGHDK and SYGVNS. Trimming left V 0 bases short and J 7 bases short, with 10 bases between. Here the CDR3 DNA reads TGTGCCAGCAGTGAATACGGGGTTGGCCAGCCCCAGCATTTT. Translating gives CASSEYGVGQPQHF.

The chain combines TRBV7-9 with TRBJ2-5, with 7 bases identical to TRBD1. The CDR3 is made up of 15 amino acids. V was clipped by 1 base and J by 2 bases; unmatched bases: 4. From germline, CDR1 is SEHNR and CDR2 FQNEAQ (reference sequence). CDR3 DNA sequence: TGTGCCAGCAGCTTAGTATGGGACAGACAAGAGACCCAGTACTTC. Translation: CASSLVWDRQETQYF.